This is a list of T cell receptor beta chains from one sample in a study of control samples from healthy donors and cancer patients. Sequencing was performed with immunoSEQ multiplex PCR; in TCRdb, only in-frame clones are kept and a portion is missing. The sample contains approximately 54,000 clones, 88% of which appear only once. The sequencing input was PBMCs. The receptor set was obtained from a man aged 45-65 years with head and neck cancer. CDR3s leave out the opening cysteine and the closing phenylalanine or tryptophan. D genes are given only for firm matches.

TRBD1	TRBJ2-5	TRBV5-1	ASSGTGMRETQY
TRBD1	TRBJ2-3	TRBV15	ATSRDSPDRDRRTDTQY
-	TRBJ1-2	TRBV6-5	ASRTPGFYGYT
-	TRBJ2-7	TRBV28	ASSPTYEQY
-	TRBJ2-1	TRBV2	ASSVVNEQF
-	TRBJ1-3	TRBV6-5	ASRRTESSGNTIY
-	TRBJ1-4	TRBV5-1	ASSLGPESEKLF
-	TRBJ2-3	TRBV11-3	ASSLGGRTDTQY
-	TRBJ2-5	TRBV2	ASSGTPRETQY
-	TRBJ2-1	TRBV12-2	ASRLGSGRSYNEQF
-	TRBJ2-5	TRBV10-1	ASSDVAKETQY
-	TRBJ1-3	TRBV19	ASSPQFGAGGNTIY
TRBD2	TRBJ2-5	TRBV27	ASRPGTSGRETQY
-	TRBJ1-5	TRBV10-2	ASRWDGNQPQH
-	TRBJ1-1	TRBV6-6	ASSYGDPLEAF
-	TRBJ2-2	TRBV9	ASSVVVGGELF
TRBD2	TRBJ2-1	TRBV6-4	ASSKRGEDYNEQF
TRBD1	TRBJ1-6	TRBV7-6	ASSLDGTGNSPLH
TRBD1	TRBJ1-2	TRBV6-5	ASSAGTGYGYT
-	TRBJ2-7	TRBV7-9	ASSHGGGTVVSEQY
-	TRBJ2-7	TRBV2	ASRESVREQY
-	TRBJ2-7	TRBV15	ATSSTYEQY
-	TRBJ2-6	TRBV4-2	ASSQESDGANVLT
-	TRBJ2-7	TRBV10-2	ASSEPRDRGGGYEQY
TRBD2	TRBJ2-5	TRBV4-2	ASSQGTSGGQETQY
TRBD2	TRBJ2-1	TRBV11-1	ASSFLAGGPNEQF
-	TRBJ2-3	TRBV4-1	ASSQPTTRADTQY